This paragraph reports one T cell receptor (beta chain). What it binds is not known. The PCR employed 60 Vbeta primers together with 13 Jbeta primers. Profiling relied on immunoSEQ multiplex PCR, and the TCRdb table lists in-frame clones only, not all of them. Among some 110,000 clones listed, roughly three quarters were seen once. The source of the sample is a study of cytomegalovirus exposure and HLA in healthy donors. As for the study in general: A previous analysis identified about 110 million unique TCR beta sequences derived from about 180 million T cells. Study-wide results and limits: V- and J-gene trimming of TCR beta was linked (in a later analysis) to a missense DCLRE1C variant.

The CDR3 totals 14 residues. V gave up 4 bases and J gave up 4 bases, with 13 bases separating them. The germline V gene has CDR1 KGHSH and CDR2 LQKENI. The sequence derives from a woman aged 18-35 years in good health and CMV-seropositive. The chain combines TRBV18 with TRBJ1-2; D perhaps matches TRBD1 (6 bases). Input material: PBMCs. The CDR3 DNA is TGTGCCAGCTCACACCTCCGGGACACCTATGGCTACACCTTC. Amino acids: CASSHLRDTYGYTF.